A selection of T cell receptor beta chains follows, all from one sample in a study of tumor-infiltrating lymphocytes in oesophageal squamous cell carcinoma. TCRdb re-derived calls from the PCR reads in MiXCR, one entry per CDR3 protein. The table lists about 15,000 distinct CDR3 sequences, 45% to 55% of them singletons, with more than 40% in the top ten. Sample: blood. The receptors here all came from a male donor with esophageal squamous cell carcinoma. Both conserved end residues are part of each CDR3. A D gene is named only where the DNA matches it firmly. Size tells how often a clone was seen (once, few, many) or the class of an expanded clone, and some rows leave it out.

j_gene: TRBJ2-1; v_gene: TRBV23-1; abundance: NA; d_gene: NA; CDR3aa: CASSQSEGSPEQFF; CDR3nt: TGCGCCAGCAGTCAATCTGAGGGCAGCCCTGAGCAGTTCTTC
j_gene: TRBJ2-3; v_gene: TRBV7-3; abundance: NA; d_gene: TRBD2; CDR3aa: CASSLTGTIRSTDTQYF; CDR3nt: TGTGCCAGCAGCTTAACAGGGACTATCCGAAGCACAGATACGCAGTATTTT
j_gene: TRBJ2-1; v_gene: TRBV11-2; abundance: NA; d_gene: NA; CDR3aa: CASSSGLTIYNEQFF; CDR3nt: TGTGCCAGCAGCTCCGGACTAACTATATACAATGAGCAGTTCTTC
j_gene: TRBJ2-7; v_gene: TRBV7-6; abundance: medium-sized; d_gene: TRBD2; CDR3aa: CASSLAGGRTSYEQYF; CDR3nt: TGTGCCAGCAGCTTAGCGGGAGGGAGGACTTCCTACGAGCAGTACTTC
j_gene: TRBJ2-7; v_gene: TRBV25-1; abundance: NA; d_gene: NA; CDR3aa: CASSGYPAGSYEQYF; CDR3nt: TGTGCCAGCAGTGGGTACCCCGCGGGCTCCTACGAGCAGTACTTC
j_gene: TRBJ2-5; v_gene: TRBV5-4; abundance: NA; d_gene: NA; CDR3aa: CASSGSGETQYF; CDR3nt: TGTGCCAGCAGCGGGAGTGGGGAGACCCAGTACTTC
j_gene: TRBJ2-7; v_gene: TRBV7-2; abundance: many; d_gene: TRBD2; CDR3aa: CASSLRALGGANSGSYEQYF; CDR3nt: TGTGCCAGCAGCTTACGTGCCCTCGGGGGGGCGAACTCCGGGTCCTACGAGCAGTACTTC
j_gene: TRBJ1-2; v_gene: TRBV2; abundance: NA; d_gene: NA; CDR3aa: CASSVQGYGYTF; CDR3nt: TGTGCCAGCAGTGTTCAAGGGTATGGCTACACCTTC
j_gene: TRBJ1-1; v_gene: TRBV12-3/TRBV12-4; abundance: few; d_gene: NA; CDR3aa: CASILFEQGSGDTEAFF; CDR3nt: TGTGCCAGCATCCTTTTCGAACAGGGTAGCGGGGACACTGAAGCTTTCTTT
j_gene: TRBJ2-5; v_gene: TRBV28; abundance: NA; d_gene: NA; CDR3aa: CASSSGSQETQYF; CDR3nt: TGTGCCAGCAGTTCCGGTAGCCAAGAGACCCAGTACTTC
j_gene: TRBJ2-3; v_gene: TRBV10-3; abundance: once; d_gene: TRBD2; CDR3aa: CAIRGTSGIPDTQYF; CDR3nt: TGTGCCATCAGGGGGACTAGCGGGATTCCAGATACGCAGTATTTT
j_gene: TRBJ2-5; v_gene: TRBV7-2; abundance: NA; d_gene: TRBD2; CDR3aa: CASSLMSGGETQYF; CDR3nt: TGTGCCAGCAGCCTAATGAGCGGGGGGGAGACCCAGTACTTC
j_gene: TRBJ2-1; v_gene: TRBV2; abundance: NA; d_gene: NA; CDR3aa: CASSAFIGSEDEQFF; CDR3nt: TGTGCCAGCAGTGCCTTTATCGGATCCGAGGATGAGCAGTTCTTC
j_gene: TRBJ2-3; v_gene: TRBV7-8; abundance: once; d_gene: TRBD2; CDR3aa: CASSYGTSGTDTQYF; CDR3nt: TGTGCCAGCAGCTACGGGACTAGCGGCACAGATACGCAGTATTTT
j_gene: TRBJ2-7; v_gene: TRBV6-1; abundance: many; d_gene: TRBD1; CDR3aa: CASSLGTGGYEQYF; CDR3nt: TGTGCCAGCAGTCTGGGGACAGGGGGCTACGAGCAGTACTTC
j_gene: TRBJ2-3; v_gene: TRBV28; abundance: NA; d_gene: TRBD1; CDR3aa: CASAGTGLGQADTQYF; CDR3nt: TGTGCCAGCGCCGGGACAGGGTTGGGCCAGGCAGATACGCAGTATTTT
j_gene: TRBJ2-4; v_gene: TRBV6-1; abundance: medium-sized; d_gene: TRBD1; CDR3aa: CASSDPSYFGQGGRTKNIQYF; CDR3nt: TGTGCCAGCAGTGACCCATCATACTTCGGACAGGGGGGTAGGACCAAAAACATTCAGTACTTC
j_gene: TRBJ2-1; v_gene: TRBV7-2; abundance: NA; d_gene: NA; CDR3aa: CASSLVWTETQFF; CDR3nt: TGTGCCAGCAGCTTAGTTTGGACGGAGACCCAGTTCTTC
j_gene: TRBJ2-7; v_gene: TRBV7-2; abundance: NA; d_gene: NA; CDR3aa: CASSLNREGTVYF; CDR3nt: TGTGCCAGCAGCTTAAACCGGGAGGGGACAGTCTACTTC
j_gene: TRBJ1-1; v_gene: TRBV4-1; abundance: NA; d_gene: NA; CDR3aa: CASSPGGDTEAFF; CDR3nt: TGCGCCAGCAGCCCCGGGGGAGACACTGAAGCTTTCTTT
j_gene: TRBJ2-1; v_gene: TRBV5-1; abundance: NA; d_gene: NA; CDR3aa: CASSRQDNEQFF; CDR3nt: TGCGCCAGCAGCCGACAGGACAATGAGCAGTTCTTC
j_gene: TRBJ2-5; v_gene: TRBV27; abundance: many; d_gene: TRBD2; CDR3aa: CASRDLADYQETQYF; CDR3nt: TGTGCCAGCAGGGACCTAGCGGATTACCAAGAGACCCAGTACTTC
j_gene: TRBJ2-6; v_gene: TRBV6-5; abundance: NA; d_gene: TRBD1; CDR3aa: CASRGDHRTGHSGANVLTF; CDR3nt: TGTGCCAGCAGAGGGGATCATAGGACAGGGCACTCTGGGGCCAACGTCCTGACTTTC
j_gene: TRBJ1-1; v_gene: TRBV7-2; abundance: medium-sized; d_gene: NA; CDR3aa: CASSPSPGPRTEAFF; CDR3nt: TGTGCCAGCAGCCCCTCCCCGGGACCTAGGACTGAAGCTTTCTTT
j_gene: TRBJ2-7; v_gene: TRBV7-6; abundance: many; d_gene: NA; CDR3aa: CASSLVLSYEQYF; CDR3nt: TGTGCCAGCAGCTTAGTTCTAAGCTACGAGCAGTACTTC
j_gene: TRBJ2-3; v_gene: TRBV9; abundance: NA; d_gene: NA; CDR3aa: CASSEVGDTQYF; CDR3nt: TGTGCCAGCAGCGAAGTGGGAGATACGCAGTATTTT
j_gene: TRBJ1-2; v_gene: TRBV2; abundance: NA; d_gene: TRBD1; CDR3aa: CASRKDRGALRNGYTF; CDR3nt: TGTGCCAGCAGGAAGGACAGGGGGGCCCTTAGAAATGGCTACACCTTC
j_gene: TRBJ2-7; v_gene: TRBV4-1; abundance: NA; d_gene: TRBD1; CDR3aa: CASSQAGTGGGEQYF; CDR3nt: TGCGCCAGCAGCCAAGCCGGGACAGGGGGCGGCGAGCAGTACTTC
j_gene: TRBJ2-3; v_gene: TRBV28; abundance: NA; d_gene: NA; CDR3aa: CASSWTVEGTDTQYF; CDR3nt: TGTGCCAGCAGTTGGACGGTGGAAGGCACAGATACGCAGTATTTT
j_gene: TRBJ2-7; v_gene: TRBV12-3/TRBV12-4; abundance: many; d_gene: TRBD2; CDR3aa: CASSLSSGSMNEQYF; CDR3nt: TGTGCCAGCAGTCTCTCTAGCGGGAGTATGAATGAGCAGTACTTC
j_gene: TRBJ2-2; v_gene: TRBV19; abundance: many; d_gene: NA; CDR3aa: CASSINSAGTGELFF; CDR3nt: TGTGCCAGTAGTATTAACTCGGCGGGCACCGGGGAGCTGTTTTTT
j_gene: TRBJ2-1; v_gene: TRBV28; abundance: NA; d_gene: TRBD2; CDR3aa: CASSLTAGGSYNEQFF; CDR3nt: TGTGCCAGCAGTTTAACGGCGGGGGGCTCCTACAATGAGCAGTTCTTC
j_gene: TRBJ2-5; v_gene: TRBV7-6; abundance: NA; d_gene: NA; CDR3aa: CASSSREWGQETQYF; CDR3nt: TGTGCCAGCAGCTCCCGTGAGTGGGGCCAAGAGACCCAGTACTTC
j_gene: TRBJ1-4; v_gene: TRBV11-3; abundance: NA; d_gene: NA; CDR3aa: CASSSSRGGYEKLFF; CDR3nt: TGTGCCAGCAGCTCATCAAGGGGGGGATATGAAAAACTGTTTTTT
j_gene: TRBJ2-5; v_gene: TRBV20-1; abundance: NA; d_gene: TRBD2; CDR3aa: CSARDPGLAGFPESPHNEQYF; CDR3nt: TGCAGTGCTAGAGATCCCGGACTAGCGGGATTTCCCGAGTCCCCACACAATGAGCAGTACTTC
j_gene: TRBJ2-1; v_gene: TRBV7-3; abundance: NA; d_gene: NA; CDR3aa: CASSLWGISGNEQFF; CDR3nt: TGTGCCAGCAGCTTATGGGGTATCAGCGGAAATGAGCAGTTCTTC
j_gene: TRBJ2-1; v_gene: TRBV6-1; abundance: NA; d_gene: NA; CDR3aa: CASRVEGSYNEQFF; CDR3nt: TGTGCCAGCAGGGTAGAGGGCTCCTACAATGAGCAGTTCTTC
j_gene: TRBJ2-1; v_gene: TRBV7-2; abundance: NA; d_gene: TRBD2; CDR3aa: CASSLEPAGGWGEQFF; CDR3nt: TGTGCCAGCAGCTTAGAGCCAGCGGGGGGGTGGGGTGAGCAGTTCTTC
j_gene: TRBJ2-1; v_gene: TRBV12-3/TRBV12-4; abundance: NA; d_gene: NA; CDR3aa: CASWAGYNEQFF; CDR3nt: TGTGCCAGCTGGGCGGGGTACAATGAGCAGTTCTTC
j_gene: TRBJ2-3; v_gene: TRBV12-3/TRBV12-4; abundance: few; d_gene: TRBD2; CDR3aa: CASSGIAGGADTQYF; CDR3nt: TGTGCCAGCAGCGGGATAGCGGGAGGAGCAGATACGCAGTATTTT
j_gene: TRBJ2-7; v_gene: TRBV7-9; abundance: NA; d_gene: NA; CDR3aa: CASSDLAHIWGRSYEQYF; CDR3nt: TGTGCCAGCAGCGACCTGGCCCACATTTGGGGACGCTCCTACGAGCAGTACTTC
j_gene: TRBJ2-1; v_gene: TRBV12-3/TRBV12-4; abundance: few; d_gene: TRBD2; CDR3aa: CASSWTSGNNEQFF; CDR3nt: TGTGCCAGCAGCTGGACTAGCGGGAACAATGAGCAGTTCTTC
j_gene: TRBJ1-6; v_gene: TRBV7-4; abundance: NA; d_gene: NA; CDR3aa: CASSPGNSHYEQYF; CDR3nt: TGTGCCAGCAGCCCTGGGAACTCCCACTACGAGCAGTACTTT
j_gene: TRBJ2-3; v_gene: TRBV11-3; abundance: many; d_gene: NA; CDR3aa: CASSPGHRTDTQYF; CDR3nt: TGTGCCAGCAGCCCGGGACATAGAACAGATACGCAGTATTTT
j_gene: TRBJ1-1; v_gene: TRBV28; abundance: NA; d_gene: NA; CDR3aa: CASSLGWVEAFF; CDR3nt: TGTGCCAGCAGTTTGGGATGGGTTGAAGCTTTCTTT
j_gene: TRBJ2-5; v_gene: TRBV7-3; abundance: few; d_gene: NA; CDR3aa: CASSLYRQETQYF; CDR3nt: TGTGCCAGCAGCTTGTACAGACAAGAGACCCAGTACTTC
j_gene: TRBJ2-3; v_gene: TRBV11-3; abundance: many; d_gene: TRBD1; CDR3aa: CASSFGDRGRLTDTQYF; CDR3nt: TGTGCCAGCAGCTTCGGAGACAGGGGGCGACTCACAGATACGCAGTATTTT
j_gene: TRBJ2-1; v_gene: TRBV12-3/TRBV12-4; abundance: many; d_gene: NA; CDR3aa: CASGALAGSYNEQFF; CDR3nt: TGTGCCAGCGGTGCGTTGGCGGGATCCTACAATGAGCAGTTCTTC
j_gene: TRBJ2-3; v_gene: TRBV7-9; abundance: NA; d_gene: TRBD2; CDR3aa: CAGGGARAGDTQYF; CDR3nt: TGTGCCGGGGGGGGAGCCAGGGCAGGAGATACGCAGTATTTT